One and the same sample provided the 22 T cell receptor beta chains below, sequenced in a study of OX40 agonist ivuxolimab in advanced cancers. The protocol was immunoSEQ multiplex PCR, while the TCRdb copy is restricted to in-frame clones and leaves out a portion. The data show some 75,000 clones, roughly 90% seen once. Material: CD4+ or CD8+ T cells sorted from blood, obtained in a trial of the OX40 agonist ivuxolimab. These receptors were taken from an adult with an advanced solid tumor such as melanoma, head and neck, liver or kidney cancer.

The chain links TRBV29-1 to TRBJ1-2; TRBD1 matches 7 bases. Germline V gene sequence: CDR1 SQVTM, CDR2 ANQGSEA. CDR3 length: 14 amino acids. The V segment lost 6 bases and the J segment 0 bases; nucleotides outside the gene matches: 7. CDR3 coding DNA: TGCAGCGTCGGAGGGACAGCCTCTAACTATGGCTACACCTTC. Amino acids: CSVGGTASNYGYTF.

This chain uses TRBV14 with TRBJ2-7; D gene uncertain. CDR3 length: 13 amino acids. V was trimmed by 0 bases and J by 3 bases, leaving 6 bases between them. From germline, CDR1 is SGHDN and CDR2 FVKESK. CDR3 region: CASSQDINYEQYF. The CDR3, as DNA: TGTGCCAGCAGCCAAGACATAAACTACGAGCAGTACTTC.

The V and J genes are TRBV5-1 and TRBJ2-5; 8 nucleotides align to TRBD2. Germline values: CDR1 SGHRS, CDR2 YFSETQ. The CDR3 covers 13 residues. The J segment lost 2 bases and the V segment lost 4 bases, leaving 1 base of the junction unmatched. The CDR3 loop reads CASSRGGQETQYF. In DNA form, the CDR3 reads TGCGCCAGCAGCCGGGGGGGGCAAGAGACCCAGTACTTC.

The chain recombines TRBV7-2 with TRBJ2-7; TRBD1 aligns across 8 bases. In germline, CDR1 is SGHTA, CDR2 FQGNSA. The junction had 7 bases not matched to a gene; V was cut back by 3 bases and J by 0 bases. CDR3 length: 16 amino acids. CDR3 nucleotide sequence: TGTGCCAGCAGCTTGATGGGACAGGCGGGCTCCTACGAGCAGTACTTC. This codes for CASSLMGQAGSYEQYF.

This clone appeared a single time. The V call is TRBV30, the J call TRBJ2-5, with D uncertain. Trimming left V 1 base short and J 5 bases short, with 8 bases between. CDR1 is GTSNPN, CDR2 SVGIG, per germline (reference sequence). The CDR3 consists of 12 residues. The CDR3 nucleotides read TGTGCCTGGAGTGGAGTTTGGGAGACCCAGTACTTC. Amino acid sequence: CAWSGVWETQYF.

V and J are TRBV7-2 and TRBJ1-4; 9 positions agree with TRBD1. The CDR3 contains 15 residues. Germline V lookup: CDR1 SGHTA, CDR2 FQGNSA. V lost 1 base, J lost 7 bases, and 4 bases stayed unmatched. The CDR3 DNA sequence: TGTGCCAGCAGCTTAGGGACAGGGGTCAGTGAAAAACTGTTTTTT. It translates to CASSLGTGVSEKLFF.

This chain links TRBV5-5 with TRBJ2-7, with D perhaps assigned TRBD1 or TRBD2 (5 bases each). Trimming took 4 bases from V and 4 from J, leaving 15 bases between them. This CDR3 is 14 amino acids long. Germline values: CDR1 SGHKS, CDR2 YYEKEE (reference sequence). CDR3 amino acids: CASSPRDREYEQYF. The CDR3 nucleotides read TGTGCCAGCAGCCCGAGGGACCGGGAATACGAGCAGTACTTC.

This sequence joins TRBV27 and TRBJ2-1; 10 nucleotides match TRBD1. Germline lookup yields CDR1 MNHEY and CDR2 SMNVEV (reference sequence). Trimming at V came to 5 bases and at J to 7 bases, leaving 5 bases not matched to a gene. The CDR3 has 14 residues. This CDR3 is CASSRGQGWNEQFF. DNA for the CDR3: TGTGCCAGCAGTAGGGGACAGGGGTGGAATGAGCAGTTCTTC.

V is TRBV7-3 and J is TRBJ2-3; a possible D gene is TRBD2 (5 bases). Germline CDR1 and CDR2: SGHTA and FQGTGA. This CDR3 has 14 amino acids. The V end lost 5 bases, the J end lost 4 bases, and 13 bases lay between the germline ends. The CDR3 region has the DNA TGTGCCAGCAGCCAAGGGCTAGCCGCAGATACGCAGTATTTT. This translates into CASSQGLAADTQYF.

This chain uses TRBV29-1 with TRBJ1-1; D possibly corresponds to TRBD1 (6 bases). The ends were cut back, 6 bases at V and 8 bases at J, with 13 bases in the middle. The germline V gene has CDR1 SQVTM and CDR2 ANQGSEA. The CDR3 has 11 residues. The CDR3 region has the DNA TGCAGCGTGGGGGGCACATACGAAGCTTTCTTT. Translated, it gives CSVGGTYEAFF.

This clone is a singleton in its sample. This chain uses TRBV5-1 with TRBJ1-1; D is unclear. Germline V CDR1 and CDR2: SGHRS, YFSETQ. The CDR3 has 13 amino acids. Trimming pared 3 bases from V and 1 base from J, leaving 7 bases between. The CDR3 region is CASSSDGNTEAFF. CDR3 bases: TGCGCCAGCAGCTCGGACGGGAACACTGAAGCTTTCTTT.

The genes are TRBV4-2 and TRBJ2-5; unclear D gene. The J call may be incorrect, as the DNA end agrees better with TRBJ2-7. The CDR3 has 15 residues. The germline gives CDR1 LGHNA, CDR2 YNFKEQ. The CDR3 spells CASSQALTVSYEQYF. The CDR3 DNA reads as TGTGCCAGCAGCCAAGCCCTGACGGTCTCCTACGAGCAGTACTTC.

The V call is TRBV9, the J call TRBJ1-1; 7 bases are shared with TRBD1. This CDR3 region has 15 residues. Germline loops: CDR1 SGDLS, CDR2 YYNGEE. V lost 4 bases, J lost 1 base, and 7 bases stayed unmatched. Here the CDR3 reads CASSFNTGANTEAFF. DNA for the CDR3: TGTGCCAGCAGCTTCAATACAGGGGCGAACACTGAAGCTTTCTTT. Full variable domain (remainder filled in from reference TRBV9 and TRBJ1-1): DSGVTQTPKHLITATGQRVTLRCSPRSGDLSVYWYQQSLDQGLQFLIQYYNGEERAKGNILERFSAQQFPDLHSELNLSSLELGDSALYFCASSFNTGANTEAFFGQGTRLTVV.

The genes are TRBV9 and TRBJ2-1, with 10 bases matching TRBD1. Germline CDR1 SGDLS, CDR2 YYNGEE. The ends lost 3 bases at V and 7 bases at J; junction bases unmatched: 7. CDR3 length: 15 amino acids. In nucleotides, the CDR3 is TGTGCCAGCAGCGAGGACAGGGGGGCTCCGAATGAGCAGTTCTTC. Its protein product is CASSEDRGAPNEQFF.

The chain carries TRBV7-8 and TRBJ1-1; the D gene is possibly TRBD1 (6 bases). Trimming took 0 bases from V and 1 from J, leaving 6 bases between them. The CDR3 length is 14 residues. Germline loops: CDR1 SGHVS, CDR2 FQNEAQ. The CDR3 bases are TGTGCCAGCAGCTTAGCGGGACAGAACACTGAAGCTTTCTTT. The encoded protein is CASSLAGQNTEAFF.

This chain connects TRBV11-2 to TRBJ1-2; no reliable D call. V was shortened by 1 base and J by 2 bases, with 11 bases between the two germline ends. The CDR3 consists of 15 residues. Germline CDR1 is SGHAT and CDR2 is FQNNGV. This CDR3 reads CASSLVTTGNYGYTF. CDR3 nucleotides: TGTGCCAGCAGCTTAGTTACTACGGGGAACTATGGCTACACCTTC.

This clone was detected a few times. The chain combines TRBV2 with TRBJ1-4, with D unclear. Trimming took off 4 bases at V and 0 bases at J, with 9 bases between the two ends. CDR1 is SNHLY, CDR2 FYNNEI, per germline. This CDR3 region has 15 residues. CDR3 coding DNA: TGTGCCAGCAGTGGAACACTAGCAACTAATGAAAAACTGTTTTTT. Its protein is CASSGTLATNEKLFF.

The chain couples TRBV20-1 to TRBJ2-5, with D unresolved. This CDR3 spans 11 amino acids. From germline, CDR1 is DFQATT and CDR2 SNEGSKA (reference sequence). Trimming shortened V by 6 bases and J by 4 bases, and 9 bases separated the two germline ends. The CDR3 DNA reads as TGCAGTGCCCCCCTGGGAGAGACCCAGTACTTC. It is translated as CSAPLGETQYF.

The V gene is TRBV5-1, the J gene TRBJ2-3, with D possibly being TRBD1 (5 bases). Germline loops: CDR1 SGHRS, CDR2 YFSETQ. The CDR3 sequence is 16 residues long. Trimming cost V 4 bases and J 1 base, with 16 bases left between them. The CDR3 DNA is TGCGCCAGCAGCCTGAATTCGGGCAGGGGCACAGATACGCAGTATTTT. Its protein is CASSLNSGRGTDTQYF.

The rearrangement links TRBV29-1 to TRBJ1-4; no clear D. Germline CDR1 and CDR2: SQVTM and ANQGSEA. Deletions cut 7 bases from V and 6 bases from J, with 12 bases between. The length of the CDR3 is 12 residues. The CDR3 DNA is TGCAGCGCTGAGGCTTTCGATGAAAAACTGTTTTTT. Translated: CSAEAFDEKLFF.

CDR3 loop: CASSYRENSYEQYF. The CDR3 DNA sequence: TGTGCCAGCAGCTACCGGGAAAACTCCTACGAGCAGTACTTC. The J gene is TRBJ2-7, the V gene TRBV11-2; tentative D call: TRBD2 (5 bases). Germline values: CDR1 SGHAT, CDR2 FQNNGV. V lost 4 bases and J 0 bases, leaving 10 bases between the germline ends. The CDR3 is made up of 14 amino acids.

The rearrangement joins TRBV25-1 to TRBJ1-5, with TRBD1 matching over 8 bases. The CDR3 runs 12 residues. The germline V gene encodes CDR1 MGHDK and CDR2 SYGVNS. The V gene end was trimmed by 8 bases and the J gene end by 4 bases; junction bases not matched to a gene: 1. The CDR3, as DNA: TGTGCCAGCCGGACAGGGAATCAGCCCCAGCATTTT. Residues: CASRTGNQPQHF.